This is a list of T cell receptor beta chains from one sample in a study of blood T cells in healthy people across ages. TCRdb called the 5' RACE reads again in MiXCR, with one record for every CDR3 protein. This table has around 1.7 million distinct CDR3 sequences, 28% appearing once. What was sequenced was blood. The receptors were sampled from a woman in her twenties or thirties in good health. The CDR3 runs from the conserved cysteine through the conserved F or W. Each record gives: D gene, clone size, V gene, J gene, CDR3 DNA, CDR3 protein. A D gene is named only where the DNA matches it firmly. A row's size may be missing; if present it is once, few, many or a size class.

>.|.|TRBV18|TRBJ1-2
TGTGCCAGCTCACCACTGTCGATGGGGGATGGCTACACCTTC
CASSPLSMGDGYTF
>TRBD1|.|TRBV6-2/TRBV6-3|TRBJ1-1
TGTGCCAGCAGCACTATCAGAGGACAGGGGAACACTGAAGCTTTCTTT
CASSTIRGQGNTEAFF
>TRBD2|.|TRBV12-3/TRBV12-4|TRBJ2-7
TGTGCCAGCAGTTTGTCGAGGGGACTAGCAGACGAGCAGTACTTC
CASSLSRGLADEQYF
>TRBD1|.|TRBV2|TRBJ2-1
TGTGCCACACAACAGGGACAGGATGAGCAGTTCTTC
CATQQGQDEQFF
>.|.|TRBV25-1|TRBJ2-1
TGTGCCAGCAGTGAATGGTCAGGGCAAAACAATGAGCAGTTCTTC
CASSEWSGQNNEQFF
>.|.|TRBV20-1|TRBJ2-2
TGCAGTGCCAGAGATACGGCCAGGTTAGGTGCCGGGGAGCTGTTTTTT
CSARDTARLGAGELFF
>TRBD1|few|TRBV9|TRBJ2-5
TGTGCCAGCAGCGTATCATGGGACAGGCCCCAAGAGACCCAGTACTTC
CASSVSWDRPQETQYF
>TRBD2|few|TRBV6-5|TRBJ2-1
TGTGCCAGCAGCCGTAAGCGGGGGGGCCTAGATGAGCAGTTCTTC
CASSRKRGGLDEQFF
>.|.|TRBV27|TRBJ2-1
TGTGCCAGCAGTATCCGGGATAGGGGCCTAAGGAATGAGCAGTTCTTC
CASSIRDRGLRNEQFF
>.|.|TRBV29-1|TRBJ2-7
TGCAGCGCCCAAGCGAAAGGTACCTACGAGCAGTACTTC
CSAQAKGTYEQYF
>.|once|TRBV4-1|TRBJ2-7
TGCGCCAGCAGCCGTGGCGGGACAGTAAACCCCTACGAGCAGTACTTC
CASSRGGTVNPYEQYF
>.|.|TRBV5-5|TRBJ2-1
TGTGCCAGCAGCTTGATCAGAGGGACCCACAATGAGCAGTTCTTC
CASSLIRGTHNEQFF
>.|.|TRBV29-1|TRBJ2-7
TGCAGCGTTGAAGAAGGGGGTAACGAGCAGTACTTC
CSVEEGGNEQYF
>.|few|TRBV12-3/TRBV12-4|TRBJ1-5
TGTGCCAGCAGTTTAAGGCAGGGGTTGAATCAGCCCCAGCATTTT
CASSLRQGLNQPQHF
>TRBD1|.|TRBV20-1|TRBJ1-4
TGCAGTGCTACAAACGACAGGGGGGATGAAAAACTGTTTTTT
CSATNDRGDEKLFF
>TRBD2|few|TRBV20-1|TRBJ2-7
TGCAGTGCTCCCAGGAGAGCGGGATGGCTCGAGCAGTACTTC
CSAPRRAGWLEQYF
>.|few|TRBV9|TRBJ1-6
TGTGCCAGCAGCGTTCGCCAAGATAATTCACCCCTCCACTTT
CASSVRQDNSPLHF
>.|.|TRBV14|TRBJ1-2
TGTGCCAGCAGCCAACCACGTTTCGGTGGCTACACCTTC
CASSQPRFGGYTF
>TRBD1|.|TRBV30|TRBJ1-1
TGTGCCTGGAGTGGATCTAGGGACAGCCGGGCTTTCTTT
CAWSGSRDSRAFF
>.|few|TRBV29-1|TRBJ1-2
TGCAGCGTTGAACAGGGATCAGGTTATGGCTACACCTTC
CSVEQGSGYGYTF
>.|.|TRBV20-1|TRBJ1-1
TGCAGTGCACGGAAAGGGGGGTTGAACACTGGAGCTTTCTTT
CSARKGGLNTGAFF
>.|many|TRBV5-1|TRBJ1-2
TGCGCCAGCAGCCCCGGGGATACTAACTATGGCTACACCTTC
CASSPGDTNYGYTF
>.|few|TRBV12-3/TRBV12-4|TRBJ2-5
TGTGCCAGCACCTATAGCGGAGAGCAGTACTTC
CASTYSGEQYF
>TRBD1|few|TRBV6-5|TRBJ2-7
TGTGCCAGCAGGTACTCGACAGGGCGGGACGAGCAGTACTTC
CASRYSTGRDEQYF
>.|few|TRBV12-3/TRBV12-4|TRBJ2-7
TGTGCCAGCAGTTTAGGGATGGACGGTGAGCAGTACTTC
CASSLGMDGEQYF
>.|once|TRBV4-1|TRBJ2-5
TGCGCCAGCACCTCAAGATTTGGGACCAATGAGCAGTACTTC
CASTSRFGTNEQYF
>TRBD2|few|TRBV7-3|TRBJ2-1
TGTGCCAGCAGCTTATCTAGCGGGGGACCGGGAAATGAGCAGTTCTTC
CASSLSSGGPGNEQFF
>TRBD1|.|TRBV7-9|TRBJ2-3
TGTGCCAGCAGACCCGGGACAGGGGGCGTGTATTTT
CASRPGTGGVYF
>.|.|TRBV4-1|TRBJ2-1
TGCGCCAGCAGTACAGGGATGAGCCCCTACAATGAGCAGTTCTTC
CASSTGMSPYNEQFF
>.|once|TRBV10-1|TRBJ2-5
TGCGCCAGCAGCCGGGAATTACAAGAGACCCAGTACTTC
CASSRELQETQYF
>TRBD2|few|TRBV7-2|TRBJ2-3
TGTGCCAGCAGCGCCTCTAGCGGGGGGGCCTCAGATACGCAGTATTTT
CASSASSGGASDTQYF
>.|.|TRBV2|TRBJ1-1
TGTGCCAGCAGTCGGGACGGATACACTGAAGCTTTCTTT
CASSRDGYTEAFF
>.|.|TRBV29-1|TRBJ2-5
TGCAGCGTTGGGACAGTCCAGAGCCAGTACTTC
CSVGTVQSQYF
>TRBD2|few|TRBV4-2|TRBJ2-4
TGTGCCAGCAGCCAAGGACTAGCGGGACAAAACATTCAGTACTTC
CASSQGLAGQNIQYF
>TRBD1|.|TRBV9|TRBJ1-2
TGTGCCAGCAGCGACAAGACAGGGGACTATGGCTACACCTTC
CASSDKTGDYGYTF
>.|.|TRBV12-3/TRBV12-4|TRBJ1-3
TGTGCCAGCAGTTTCTATCCTCTTACTAACCGTGGAAACACCATATATTTT
CASSFYPLTNRGNTIYF